This T cell receptor (beta chain) was profiled in a study of PD-1 blockade in classical Hodgkin lymphoma. Background on the study: Patients were given intravenous nivolumab, 3 mg/kg, every 2 weeks. Study results and limitations: Whoever responded completely had baseline diversity much like that seen in newly diagnosed patients. The authors excluded patients who started nivolumab under 1 year after ASCT.

Here immunoSEQ multiplex PCR was the method, and the copy in TCRdb shows in-frame clones only, minus some. The table includes 15,000 to 20,000 clones, 75% detected once. With respect to this clone: No antigen is known for it.

The CDR3 length is 14 residues. Germline values: CDR1 SGHNT, CDR2 YENEEA. Trimming removed 4 bases from V and 5 bases from J, with 14 bases in between. Time point noted: cycle 4 day 1 (C4D1), after around six weeks of nivolumab. Exposure to brentuximab vedotin varied, and each patient had relapsed following autologous stem cell transplantation. It was by magnetic negative selection that CD4+ T cells were purified from thawed PBMCs. The TCR comes from a human donor with classical Hodgkin lymphoma. This chain uses TRBV11-3 with TRBJ2-5; D possibly uses TRBD1 or TRBD2 (5 bases each). Sequenced material: CD4+ T cells from blood, taken before the fourth cycle of nivolumab. CDR3 sequence (DNA): TGTGCCAGCAGCTCGGGGCTTCCGGGGGAGACCCAGTACTTC. The encoded protein is CASSSGLPGETQYF.